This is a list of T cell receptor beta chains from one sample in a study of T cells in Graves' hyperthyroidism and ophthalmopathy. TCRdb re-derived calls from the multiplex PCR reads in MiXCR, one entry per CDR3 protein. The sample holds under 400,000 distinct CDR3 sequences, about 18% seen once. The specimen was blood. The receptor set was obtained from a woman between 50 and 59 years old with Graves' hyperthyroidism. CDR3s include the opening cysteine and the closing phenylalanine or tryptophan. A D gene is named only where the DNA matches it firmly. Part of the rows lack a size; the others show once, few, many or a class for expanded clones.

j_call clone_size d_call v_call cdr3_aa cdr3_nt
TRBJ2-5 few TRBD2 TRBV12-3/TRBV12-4 CASSFATSGVVETQYF TGTGCCAGCAGTTTCGCCACTAGCGGGGTAGTGGAGACCCAGTACTTC
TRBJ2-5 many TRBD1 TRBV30 CAWSWTGGLETQYF TGTGCCTGGAGTTGGACAGGGGGTCTGGAGACCCAGTACTTC
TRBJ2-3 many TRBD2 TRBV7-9 CASRSGVSTDTQYF TGTGCCAGCAGGAGCGGGGTTAGCACAGATACGCAGTATTTT
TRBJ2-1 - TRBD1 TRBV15 CATSRPPGTGDNEQFF TGTGCCACCAGCAGACCCCCCGGGACAGGGGACAATGAGCAGTTCTTC
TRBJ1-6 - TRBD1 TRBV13 CASSGRAGTENSPLHF TGTGCCAGCAGCGGTCGAGCCGGGACAGAGAATTCACCCCTCCACTTT
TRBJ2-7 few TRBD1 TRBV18 CASSPPFGQGAGEQYF TGTGCCAGCTCACCACCGTTCGGACAGGGGGCGGGTGAGCAGTACTTC
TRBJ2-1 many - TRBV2 CASRGPGVSSYNEQFF TGTGCCAGCAGGGGGCCTGGTGTCAGCTCCTACAATGAGCAGTTCTTC
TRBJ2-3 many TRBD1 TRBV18 CASSQEQGTDTQYF TGTGCCAGCTCTCAAGAACAGGGGACAGATACGCAGTATTTT
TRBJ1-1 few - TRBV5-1 CASRMGNTEAFF TGCGCCAGCAGGATGGGGAACACTGAAGCTTTCTTT
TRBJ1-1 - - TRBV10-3 CAIKAAGGDTEAFF TGTGCCATCAAGGCGGCAGGCGGGGACACTGAAGCTTTCTTT
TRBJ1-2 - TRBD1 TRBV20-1 CSARQAGGTGYGYTF TGCAGTGCTAGACAGGCTGGTGGGACAGGGTATGGCTACACCTTC
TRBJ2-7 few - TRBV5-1 CASKPTDRPGEQYF TGCGCCAGTAAGCCGACCGACAGGCCTGGAGAGCAGTACTTC
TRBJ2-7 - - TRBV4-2 CVSSQDPGGGEQYF TGTGTCAGCAGCCAAGACCCCGGGGGCGGCGAGCAGTACTTC
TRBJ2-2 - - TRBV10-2 CASVERGAAGELFF TGCGCCAGCGTGGAAAGGGGCGCAGCCGGGGAGCTGTTTTTT
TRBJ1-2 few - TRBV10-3 CAIFEPLSGTNYGYTF TGTGCCATCTTTGAGCCTTTATCAGGGACGAACTATGGCTACACCTTC
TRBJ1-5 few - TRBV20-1 CSGRVRPQHF TGCAGTGGCAGGGTCCGGCCCCAGCATTTT
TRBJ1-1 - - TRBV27 CASSLPLQGGGAFF TGTGCCAGCAGCTTGCCCCTACAGGGTGGGGGAGCTTTCTTT
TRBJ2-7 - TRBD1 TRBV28 CAISSGTGAYEQYF TGTGCCATCTCATCCGGGACAGGGGCCTACGAGCAGTACTTC
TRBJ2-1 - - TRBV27 CATQGSYNEQFF TGTGCCACCCAGGGTTCCTACAATGAGCAGTTCTTC
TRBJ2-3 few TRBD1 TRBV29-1 CSVVGDRDTDTQYF TGCAGCGTTGTGGGGGACAGGGACACAGATACGCAGTATTTT
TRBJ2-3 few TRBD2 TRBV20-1 CSPIATSGSTSDTQYF TGCAGCCCGATAGCGACTAGCGGGAGTACGTCAGATACGCAGTATTTT
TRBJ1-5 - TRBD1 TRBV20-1 CSATGGVTWGYNQPQHF TGCAGTGCTACAGGGGGCGTAACGTGGGGCTACAATCAGCCCCAGCATTTT
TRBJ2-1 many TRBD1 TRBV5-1 CASSLTRTGGLGNEQFF TGCGCCAGCAGCTTAACCAGGACAGGGGGCTTGGGGAATGAGCAGTTCTTC
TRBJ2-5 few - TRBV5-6 CASSLVTAFQETQYF TGTGCCAGCAGCTTGGTCACTGCGTTCCAAGAGACCCAGTACTTC
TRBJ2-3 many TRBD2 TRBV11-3 CASSSRLAPDTQYF TGTGCCAGCAGCTCTAGACTAGCCCCAGATACGCAGTATTTT
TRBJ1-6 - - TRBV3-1 CASSQIVDSPLHF TGTGCCAGCAGCCAAATCGTGGATTCACCCCTCCACTTT
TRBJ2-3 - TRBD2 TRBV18 CASSPRISGSADTQYF TGTGCCAGCTCACCAAGGATTAGCGGGAGCGCAGATACGCAGTATTTT
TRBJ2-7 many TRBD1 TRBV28 CASSRTGTGAYEQYF TGTGCCAGCAGCCGGACCGGGACAGGGGCCTACGAGCAGTACTTC
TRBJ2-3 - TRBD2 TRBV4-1 CASSQVARGLTSDTQYF TGCGCCAGCAGCCAAGTTGCGAGGGGACTAACCTCGGATACGCAGTATTTT
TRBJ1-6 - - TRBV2 CASSDRESSYNSPLHF TGTGCCAGCAGTGACAGGGAAAGCTCCTATAATTCACCCCTCCACTTT
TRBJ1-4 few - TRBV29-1 CSVSDRQKLFF TGCAGCGTTTCCGACCGTCAAAAACTGTTTTTT
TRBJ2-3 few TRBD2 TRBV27 CASNSGTTAYTDTQYF TGTGCCAGCAATAGCGGGACTACCGCTTACACAGATACGCAGTATTTT
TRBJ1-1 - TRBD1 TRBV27 CASSLSRQGRDMSTEAFF TGTGCCAGCAGTTTATCGAGACAGGGGAGGGACATGAGCACTGAAGCTTTCTTT
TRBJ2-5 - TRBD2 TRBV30 CAWSAGLAYKGGQYF TGTGCCTGGAGTGCCGGACTAGCGTACAAGGGGGGCCAGTACTTC
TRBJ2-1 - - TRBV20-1 CSAPDDAPYNGQFF TGCAGTGCTCCCGACGACGCCCCCTACAATGGGCAGTTCTTC
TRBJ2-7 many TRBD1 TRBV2 CASKADRGFEQYF TGTGCCAGCAAGGCGGACAGGGGGTTCGAGCAGTACTTC
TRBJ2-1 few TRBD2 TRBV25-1 CASLSGRADNEQFF TGTGCCAGCCTCAGCGGGAGGGCCGACAATGAGCAGTTCTTC
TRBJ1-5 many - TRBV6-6 CASSYSGDSNQPQHF TGTGCCAGCAGTTACTCCGGAGATAGCAATCAGCCCCAGCATTTT
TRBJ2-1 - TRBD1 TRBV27 CASILQGAGYNEQFF TGTGCCAGCATCCTACAGGGGGCCGGGTACAATGAGCAGTTCTTC
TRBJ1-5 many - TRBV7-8 CASSLKGDQPQHF TGTGCCAGCAGCTTGAAGGGGGATCAGCCCCAGCATTTT
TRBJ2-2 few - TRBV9 CASSSGTSAGELFF TGTGCCAGCAGCTCAGGGACGTCGGCCGGGGAGCTGTTTTTT
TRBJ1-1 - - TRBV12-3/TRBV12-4 CASSFGSENTEAFF TGTGCCAGCAGTTTCGGTTCAGAGAACACTGAAGCTTTCTTT
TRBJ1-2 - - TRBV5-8 CASSEGGSGYTF TGTGCCAGCAGTGAGGGGGGCAGTGGCTACACCTTC
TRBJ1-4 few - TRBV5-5 CASSLSGGQLNEKLFF TGTGCCAGCAGCTTGTCTGGCGGGCAGCTTAATGAAAAACTGTTTTTT
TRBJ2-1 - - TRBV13 CASSLGAGHYNEQFF TGTGCCAGCAGCTTAGGCGCGGGGCATTACAATGAGCAGTTCTTC
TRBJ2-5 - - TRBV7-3 CASSLLGGAEETQYF TGTGCCAGCAGCTTATTAGGGGGGGCCGAAGAGACCCAGTACTTC
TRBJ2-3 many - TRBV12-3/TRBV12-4 CASSTSGSTDTQYF TGTGCCAGCAGTACCTCAGGGAGCACAGATACGCAGTATTTT
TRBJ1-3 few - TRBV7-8 CASSPFSVPSGNTIYF TGTGCCAGCAGCCCGTTCTCGGTGCCCTCTGGAAACACCATATATTTT
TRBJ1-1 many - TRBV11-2 CASRRAVEAFF TGTGCCAGCAGACGCGCGGTGGAAGCTTTCTTT
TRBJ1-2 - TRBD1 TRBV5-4 CASSLEAGGANGYTF TGTGCCAGCAGCTTGGAGGCAGGGGGCGCTAATGGCTACACCTTC
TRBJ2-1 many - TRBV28 CASSFWQDSYNEQFF TGTGCCAGCAGTTTTTGGCAGGACTCCTACAATGAGCAGTTCTTC
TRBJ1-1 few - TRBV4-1 CASSPQPGDEAFF TGCGCCAGCAGCCCTCAACCGGGAGATGAAGCTTTCTTT
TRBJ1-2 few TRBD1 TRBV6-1 CASSAKTGEYGYTF TGTGCCAGCAGTGCCAAAACAGGGGAGTATGGCTACACCTTC
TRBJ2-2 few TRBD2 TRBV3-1 CASTRLAGVHGELFF TGTGCCAGTACTAGGCTAGCGGGAGTCCACGGGGAGCTGTTTTTT
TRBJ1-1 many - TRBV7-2 CASSRHKNTEAFF TGTGCCAGCAGTCGTCACAAGAACACTGAAGCTTTCTTT
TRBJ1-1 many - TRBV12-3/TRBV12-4 CASSTGHRNTEAFF TGTGCCAGCAGTACAGGACACCGGAACACTGAAGCTTTCTTT